What follows describes a single T cell receptor (beta chain). The antigen is not known. The sample comes from a study of vaccination and CD4 T cells after COVID-19. Study at large: Six males and four females constituted the convalescent cohort, two of whom were Hispanic. Whole-study results and caveats: From a median of about 21 to 40, SARS-CoV-2-reactive clonotypes increased, though not significantly.

As to treatment: roughly 11-day PBMC culture with coronavirus spike peptide pools or control peptides (ViraFEST assay). Sequence data for DNA of cultured CD4+ T cells were generated by the Oncomine TCR Beta short-read assay. The source of extracted genomic DNA was cultured CD4+ T cells. TCRdb re-called the PCR reads through MiXCR, storing one row per CDR3 protein. This table has roughly 15,000 distinct CDR3 sequences, 65% to 85% appearing once. Sequences were derived from CD4+ T cells from blood, cultured in vitro, sampled after SARS-CoV-2 vaccination. The TCR was taken from a human donor who received a COVID-19 vaccine.

The CDR3 DNA follows: TGTGCCAGCAGTTTTAGGTCTGGTCAGCCCCAGCATTTT. It specifies CASSFRSGQPQHF. The chain has TRBV6-5 and TRBJ1-5, with unresolved D. This CDR3 spans 13 amino acids. V lost 4 bases to trimming and J lost 6 bases, with 10 bases between them. CDR1 is MNHEY, CDR2 SVGAGI, per germline.